One sample yielded the 20 T cell receptor beta chains listed below, sequenced in a study of blood T cell repertoires in COVID-19. Assay used: immunoSEQ multiplex PCR; TCRdb lists only in-frame clones, some missing. There are nearly 90,000 clones in the sample; 75% to 90% occur only once, and around 10% lies in the top ten. Sample: peripheral blood. These TCRs come from an older man with acute or convalescent COVID-19.

V gene TRBV6-5 combines with J gene TRBJ2-2; 10 nucleotides agree with TRBD1. The CDR3 sequence is 15 residues long. Germline CDR1 reads MNHEY; CDR2 reads SVGAGI. The trim removed 6 bases at V and 4 bases at J, leaving 5 bases unmatched. The CDR3, as DNA: TGTGCCAGCAGCCGGGACAGGGGAGTCACCGGGGAGCTGTTTTTT. This translates into CASSRDRGVTGELFF.

The chain combines TRBV14 with TRBJ2-7; TRBD1 might be the D (6 bases). The CDR3 consists of 15 residues. From germline, CDR1 is SGHDN and CDR2 FVKESK. V was clipped by 8 bases and J by 6 bases, with 23 bases between them. This CDR3 is CASSVDWGRRAEQYF. CDR3 nucleotides: TGTGCCAGCTCCGTGGATTGGGGGCGGCGCGCCGAGCAGTACTTC.

The gene calls are TRBV5-1 and TRBJ1-1, with 7 bases identical to TRBD1. The germline CDR1 and CDR2 sequences are SGHRS and YFSETQ. The CDR3 is made up of 14 amino acids. The ends lost 4 bases at V and 5 bases at J; junction bases unmatched: 8. CDR3 in DNA: TGCGCCAGCAGCCCCCGAGACAGGGCAACTGAAGCTTTCTTT. It translates to CASSPRDRATEAFF.

The chain uses TRBV3-1 (or the pseudogene TRBV3-2) and TRBJ2-2; 12 nucleotides agree with TRBD2. J lost 1 base, V lost 4 bases, and 4 bases had no gene match. This CDR3 contains 17 residues. Germline V gene data show CDR1 as LGHDT and CDR2 as YNNKEL (reference sequence). This CDR3 is CASSRRTSGVNTGELFF. The CDR3 bases are TGTGCCAGCAGCCGTCGGACTAGCGGGGTGAACACCGGGGAGCTGTTTTTT.

This rearrangement joins TRBV7-2 to TRBJ2-2, with 10 nucleotides matching TRBD2. The CDR3 has 18 residues. V gave up 3 bases and J gave up 4 bases; unmatched junction bases: 11. CDR1 and CDR2 from the germline V gene are SGHTA and FQGNSA. The CDR3 protein is CASSFGLAATRTTGELFF. CDR3 DNA: TGTGCCAGCAGCTTTGGACTAGCGGCCACGAGGACCACCGGGGAGCTGTTTTTT.

The genes are TRBV30 and TRBJ2-1, with a weak D call TRBD1 (6 bases). V gave up 3 bases and J gave up 9 bases, with 12 bases separating them. Germline CDR1 reads GTSNPN; CDR2 reads SVGIG (reference sequence). The CDR3 sequence is 12 residues long. Here the CDR3 reads CAWRQGSVEQFF. DNA of the CDR3: TGTGCCTGGAGACAGGGATCTGTTGAGCAGTTCTTC.

V gene TRBV19 combines with J gene TRBJ2-3; TRBD1 matches at 10 bases. CDR1 LNHDA and CDR2 SQIVND come from the germline V gene (reference sequence). This CDR3 contains 15 residues. CDR3 sequence reads: CAWDRGPEKTDTQYF. CDR3 nucleotides: TGTGCTTGGGACAGGGGCCCCGAAAAAACAGATACGCAGTATTTT.

The V call is TRBV5-1, the J call TRBJ1-1, with 8 bases lining up with TRBD1. The germline V gene has CDR1 SGHRS and CDR2 YFSETQ. The CDR3 is made up of 13 amino acids. J lost 11 bases, V lost 3 bases, and 9 bases had no gene match. As DNA, the CDR3 is TGCGCCAGCAGCTCCCTCGACAGGGGCCATGCTTTCTTT. As protein: CASSSLDRGHAFF.

The gene calls are TRBV7-9 and TRBJ1-1, with 7 bases aligning to TRBD1. The CDR3 runs 14 residues. V shed 4 bases, J shed 2 bases, and the junction held 4 bases outside the gene matches. Germline assignment: CDR1 SEHNR and CDR2 FQNEAQ (reference sequence). The CDR3 spells CASSSGTANTEAFF. The CDR3 coding sequence is TGTGCCAGCAGCTCTGGGACAGCCAACACTGAAGCTTTCTTT.

This clone is a singleton in its sample. V usage is TRBV6-4 and J usage is TRBJ1-1; D remains unclear. This CDR3 comprises 13 residues. V lost 5 bases, J lost 0 bases, and 7 bases lay in between. The germline CDR1 and CDR2 sequences are MRHNA and SNTAGT. CDR3: CASSLEMNTEAFF. Here the CDR3 DNA reads TGTGCCAGCAGTTTGGAGATGAACACTGAAGCTTTCTTT.

This rearrangement joins TRBV5-6 to TRBJ1-1; D is ambiguous. The germline CDR1 and CDR2 sequences are SGHDT and YYEEEE. This CDR3 spans 12 amino acids. V dropped 7 bases and J dropped 1 base, with 8 bases sitting between them. The CDR3, as DNA: TGTGCCAGCGGTAGACAGAACACTGAAGCTTTCTTT. Translation: CASGRQNTEAFF.

This clone was observed a few times. The chain recombines TRBV18 with TRBJ1-2, with TRBD1 identical over 12 bases. Per germline, CDR1 KGHSH and CDR2 LQKENI. The CDR3 loop spans 15 amino acids. Trimming cost V 5 bases and J 7 bases; bases outside gene matches: 8. This CDR3 reads CASSNDGTGGRGYTF. In nucleotides, the CDR3 is TGTGCCAGCTCAAACGACGGGACAGGGGGCCGTGGCTACACCTTC. Combining the CDR3 with reference TRBV18 and TRBJ1-2 gives the whole variable domain NAGVMQNPRHLVRRRGQEARLRCSPMKGHSHVYWYRQLPEEGLKFMVYLQKENIIDESGMPKERFSAEFPKEGPSILRIQQVVRGDSAAYFCASSNDGTGGRGYTFGSGTRLTVV.

This rearrangement joins TRBV18 to TRBJ1-1, with 10 bases that match TRBD1. The CDR3 is 14 amino acids. V dropped 7 bases and J dropped 2; count of bases not matched to a gene: 4. Per germline, CDR1 KGHSH and CDR2 LQKENI. CDR3 residues: CASYRDRGNTEAFF. In DNA, the CDR3 is TGTGCCAGCTACCGGGACAGGGGTAACACTGAAGCTTTCTTT. Looking up the rest from reference TRBV18 and TRBJ1-1 gives the full variable domain: NAGVMQNPRHLVRRRGQEARLRCSPMKGHSHVYWYRQLPEEGLKFMVYLQKENIIDESGMPKERFSAEFPKEGPSILRIQQVVRGDSAAYFCASYRDRGNTEAFFGQGTRLTVV.

V gene TRBV27 combines with J gene TRBJ1-1, with TRBD1 identical over 11 bases. In germline, CDR1 is MNHEY, CDR2 SMNVEV (reference sequence). The CDR3 is 16 residues long. V lost 6 bases to trimming and J lost 5 bases; unmatched junction nucleotides: 11. This CDR3 is CASRPGQGVISTEAFF. In DNA, the CDR3 is TGTGCCAGCAGACCGGGACAGGGGGTTATATCGACTGAAGCTTTCTTT.

The V call is TRBV7-6, the J call TRBJ2-7, with 13 bases lining up with TRBD2. CDR1 is SGHVS and CDR2 is FNYEAQ in the germline V gene. The CDR3 covers 15 residues. V shed 8 bases, J shed 3 bases, and the junction held 7 bases outside the gene matches. CDR3 nucleotide sequence: TGTGCCAGCGTGGGGGGGACTAGCGGGATCTACGAGCAGTACTTC. It translates to CASVGGTSGIYEQYF.

The V and J genes are TRBV5-8 and TRBJ2-1; possible D gene TRBD2, 5 bases. This CDR3 contains 14 residues. The V end lost 4 bases, the J end lost 3 bases, and 11 bases lay between the germline ends. Germline CDR1 is SGHTS and CDR2 is YDEGEE. CDR3 nucleotides: TGTGCCAGCAGCCCTTGGACTGGCTACAATGAGCAGTTCTTC. As protein: CASSPWTGYNEQFF.

The chain couples TRBV19 to TRBJ1-1; TRBD1 matches at 12 bases. The CDR3 is 15 residues long. CDR1 LNHDA and CDR2 SQIVND come from the germline V gene (reference sequence). J gave up 3 bases and V 5 bases, and 4 bases lay outside the gene matches. In nucleotides, the CDR3 is TGTGCCAGTAGTCGGGACAGGGGGCCGCACACTGAAGCTTTCTTT. It encodes CASSRDRGPHTEAFF. Supplemented by reference TRBV19 and TRBJ1-1, the full variable domain reads DGGITQSPKYLFRKEGQNVTLSCEQNLNHDAMYWYRQDPGQGLRLIYYSQIVNDFQKGDIAEGYSVSREKKESFPLTVTSAQKNPTAFYLCASSRDRGPHTEAFFGQGTRLTVV.

The chain has TRBV7-2 and TRBJ1-2; D is unclear. V was cut by 1 base and J by 4 bases, with 13 bases left in between. CDR1 and CDR2 from the germline V gene are SGHTA and FQGNSA. CDR3 length: 15 amino acids. The CDR3 DNA follows: TGTGCCAGCAGCTTAGATGGAGGAGATGGCTATGGCTACACCTTC. It specifies CASSLDGGDGYGYTF.

The DNA for the CDR3 is TGTGCCTCCCCCCGGGACAACTCATCCCAAGAGACCCAGTACTTC. As protein: CASPRDNSSQETQYF. This chain links TRBV24-1 with TRBJ2-5; TRBD1 is a possible D gene (6 bases). V shed 12 bases and J shed 1 base, with 20 bases lying between them. CDR3 length: 15 amino acids. CDR1 and CDR2 (germline): KGHDR, SFDVKD.

CDR3 loop: CASSLSHQGTQYF. Here the CDR3 DNA reads TGTGCCAGCAGTTTAAGTCACCAGGGGACCCAGTACTTC. The rearrangement links TRBV12-3 or TRBV12-4 to TRBJ2-5; D might be TRBD1 (5 bases). The V gene lost 2 bases and the J gene lost 7 bases, with 11 bases spanning the gap. This CDR3 contains 13 residues.